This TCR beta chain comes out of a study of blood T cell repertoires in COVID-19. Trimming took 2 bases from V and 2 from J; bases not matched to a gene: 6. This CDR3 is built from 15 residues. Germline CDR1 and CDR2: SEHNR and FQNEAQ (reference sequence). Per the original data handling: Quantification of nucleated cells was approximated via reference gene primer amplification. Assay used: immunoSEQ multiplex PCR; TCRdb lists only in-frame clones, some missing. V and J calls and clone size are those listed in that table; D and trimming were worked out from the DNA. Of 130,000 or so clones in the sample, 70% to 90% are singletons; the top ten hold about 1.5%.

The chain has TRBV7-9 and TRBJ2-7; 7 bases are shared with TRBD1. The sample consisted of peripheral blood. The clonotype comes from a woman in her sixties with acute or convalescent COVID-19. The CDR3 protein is CASSLSSGQTYEQYF. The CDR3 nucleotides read TGTGCCAGCAGCTTATCTTCGGGACAGACCTACGAGCAGTACTTC.